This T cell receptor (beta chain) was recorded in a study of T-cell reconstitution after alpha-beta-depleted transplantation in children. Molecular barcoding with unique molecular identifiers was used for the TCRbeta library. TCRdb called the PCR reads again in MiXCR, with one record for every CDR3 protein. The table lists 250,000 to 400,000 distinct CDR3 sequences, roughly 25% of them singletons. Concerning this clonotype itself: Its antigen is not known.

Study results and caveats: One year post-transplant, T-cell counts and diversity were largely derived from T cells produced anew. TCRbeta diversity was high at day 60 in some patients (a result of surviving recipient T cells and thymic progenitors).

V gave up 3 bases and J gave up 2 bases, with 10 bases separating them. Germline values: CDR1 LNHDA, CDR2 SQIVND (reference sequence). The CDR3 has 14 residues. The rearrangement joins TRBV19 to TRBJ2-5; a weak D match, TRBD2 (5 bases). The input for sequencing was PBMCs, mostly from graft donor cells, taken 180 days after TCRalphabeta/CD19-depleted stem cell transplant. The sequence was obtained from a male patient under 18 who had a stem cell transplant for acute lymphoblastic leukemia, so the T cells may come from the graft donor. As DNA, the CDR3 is TGTGCCAGTAGTATCGGGCCGGGACAAGAGACCCAGTACTTC. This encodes CASSIGPGQETQYF.